The rows below give T cell receptor beta chains drawn from one sample of a study of T cells in Graves' hyperthyroidism and ophthalmopathy. TCRdb reprocessed the multiplex PCR reads with MiXCR, giving one entry per CDR3 protein. The sample holds 700,000 to 950,000 distinct CDR3 sequences, 30% to 40% seen once. Source material: blood. The receptors derive from a woman aged 35 to 49 with Graves' hyperthyroidism. Both conserved end residues are part of each CDR3. D genes are given only for firm matches. Only part of the rows carry a size: once, few, many, or a class if the clone is expanded.

CDR3: CATATGGFGYTEAFF; DNA: TGTGCCACCGCGACAGGGGGCTTTGGGTACACTGAAGCTTTCTTT; J: TRBJ1-1; V: TRBV24-1; D: TRBD1; size: many
CDR3: CASNPGKAYNSPLHF; DNA: TGTGCCAGCAACCCCGGCAAGGCCTATAATTCACCCCTCCACTTT; J: TRBJ1-6; V: TRBV2; D: .; size: many
CDR3: CASSRQETSPLHF; DNA: TGTGCCAGCAGTCGACAGGAGACATCACCCCTCCACTTT; J: TRBJ1-6; V: TRBV12-3/TRBV12-4; D: .; size: many
CDR3: CARGQAGNTIYF; DNA: TGTGCCAGGGGGCAAGCTGGAAACACCATATATTTT; J: TRBJ1-3; V: TRBV2; D: .; size: once
CDR3: CASSSVGTGGYEQYF; DNA: TGTGCCAGCTCATCCGTTGGGACAGGGGGCTACGAGCAGTACTTC; J: TRBJ2-7; V: TRBV18; D: TRBD1; size: few
CDR3: CASSELTASYGYTF; DNA: TGCGCCAGCAGTGAGCTGACAGCGTCTTATGGCTACACCTTC; J: TRBJ1-2; V: TRBV10-2; D: .; size: many
CDR3: CASSVVSNTGELFF; DNA: TGTGCCAGCAGTGTCGTTTCGAACACCGGGGAGCTGTTTTTT; J: TRBJ2-2; V: TRBV28; D: .; size: .
CDR3: CASSSAASAIQETQYF; DNA: TGTGCCAGCAGTTCAGCTGCTAGCGCGATCCAAGAGACCCAGTACTTC; J: TRBJ2-5; V: TRBV7-2; D: .; size: .
CDR3: CASSARGRETQYF; DNA: TGTGCCAGCAGTGCGCGGGGGCGGGAGACCCAGTACTTC; J: TRBJ2-5; V: TRBV25-1; D: .; size: many
CDR3: CSVRDGPEQYF; DNA: TGCAGCGTCCGTGACGGACCCGAGCAGTACTTC; J: TRBJ2-7; V: TRBV29-1; D: .; size: many
CDR3: CARRGPIENVKLFF; DNA: TGTGCCAGAAGAGGACCGATCGAAAATGTAAAACTGTTTTTT; J: TRBJ1-4; V: TRBV2; D: .; size: many
CDR3: CASSHQAYSSYEQHF; DNA: TGTGCCAGCAGCCACCAAGCGTATAGCTCCTACGAGCAGCACTTC; J: TRBJ2-7; V: TRBV16; D: .; size: .
CDR3: CSVQRGSFKETQYF; DNA: TGCAGTGTTCAACGGGGGAGCTTCAAAGAGACCCAGTACTTC; J: TRBJ2-5; V: TRBV20-1; D: .; size: few
CDR3: CASSLGGGTVYGYTF; DNA: TGTGCCAGCAGCTTGGGTGGAGGGACGGTCTATGGCTACACCTTC; J: TRBJ1-2; V: TRBV5-8; D: .; size: .
CDR3: CASSDNGGSGGYTF; DNA: TGTGCCAGCAGTGATAACGGGGGTAGTGGTGGCTACACCTTC; J: TRBJ1-2; V: TRBV6-1; D: .; size: .
CDR3: CSVEDWETARETQYF; DNA: TGCAGCGTTGAAGATTGGGAGACAGCAAGAGAGACCCAGTACTTC; J: TRBJ2-5; V: TRBV29-1; D: .; size: many
CDR3: CASSARDRVRAVKYGYTF; DNA: TGTGCCAGCAGTGCCCGGGACAGGGTAAGGGCGGTGAAGTATGGCTACACCTTC; J: TRBJ1-2; V: TRBV12-3/TRBV12-4; D: TRBD1; size: .
CDR3: CASSLGVPNYGYTF; DNA: TGTGCCAGCAGCTTAGGGGTACCTAACTATGGCTACACCTTC; J: TRBJ1-2; V: TRBV7-9; D: .; size: many
CDR3: CASSAGTPVAPLHF; DNA: TGTGCCAGCAGCGCCGGGACGCCTGTGGCACCCCTCCACTTT; J: TRBJ1-6; V: TRBV6-5; D: .; size: few
CDR3: CASSYSRSGRAAFENYGYTF; DNA: TGTGCCAGCAGTTACTCCCGTTCCGGCAGGGCCGCTTTTGAAAACTATGGCTACACCTTC; J: TRBJ1-2; V: TRBV6-5; D: .; size: .
CDR3: CSAPTLAANEKLFF; DNA: TGCAGTGCGCCAACGCTGGCGGCTAATGAAAAACTGTTTTTT; J: TRBJ1-4; V: TRBV20-1; D: .; size: .
CDR3: CASRRTGTYYGYTF; DNA: TGTGCCAGCCGTCGGACAGGGACCTACTATGGCTACACCTTC; J: TRBJ1-2; V: TRBV6-2/TRBV6-3; D: TRBD1; size: .
CDR3: CASSQDWGTWNTEAFF; DNA: TGCGCCAGCAGCCAAGATTGGGGCACGTGGAACACTGAAGCTTTCTTT; J: TRBJ1-1; V: TRBV4-1; D: .; size: few
CDR3: CASSGRRGDQPQYF; DNA: TGTGCCAGCAGTGGTCGTCGAGGGGATCAGCCCCAGTACTTC; J: TRBJ2-5; V: TRBV25-1; D: .; size: few
CDR3: CASSQDRYEAFF; DNA: TGTGCCAGCAGCCAGGACCGATATGAAGCTTTCTTT; J: TRBJ1-1; V: TRBV6-5; D: .; size: many
CDR3: CAGSEGLAGVGTQYF; DNA: TGTGCCGGCAGTGAGGGACTAGCGGGAGTCGGTACGCAGTATTTT; J: TRBJ2-3; V: TRBV2; D: TRBD2; size: few
CDR3: CASSLPSGLSEQYF; DNA: TGTGCCAGCAGTTTACCTAGCGGGCTGTCCGAGCAGTACTTC; J: TRBJ2-7; V: TRBV12-3/TRBV12-4; D: TRBD2; size: many
CDR3: CASRVGATNEKLFF; DNA: TGTGCCAGCAGGGTCGGTGCAACTAATGAAAAACTGTTTTTT; J: TRBJ1-4; V: TRBV12-3/TRBV12-4; D: .; size: many
CDR3: CATSRSGLGETQYF; DNA: TGTGCCACCAGCAGATCAGGGCTGGGGGAGACCCAGTACTTC; J: TRBJ2-5; V: TRBV15; D: .; size: many
CDR3: CASSPSPGQRNEKLFF; DNA: TGTGCCAGCAGCCCGAGCCCGGGACAACGGAATGAAAAACTGTTTTTT; J: TRBJ1-4; V: TRBV6-1; D: .; size: .
CDR3: CSARDGTSASYEQYF; DNA: TGCAGTGCTAGGGACGGGACTAGCGCATCCTACGAGCAGTACTTC; J: TRBJ2-7; V: TRBV20-1; D: TRBD2; size: .
CDR3: CASNPQGAQGAQHF; DNA: TGTGCCAGTAATCCCCAGGGGGCCCAGGGAGCCCAGCATTTT; J: TRBJ1-5; V: TRBV19; D: TRBD1; size: many
CDR3: CASSQDQGTAYGYTF; DNA: TGCGCCAGCAGCCAAGATCAGGGGACTGCCTATGGCTACACCTTC; J: TRBJ1-2; V: TRBV7-9; D: .; size: once
CDR3: CSARDLRRSMNTEAFF; DNA: TGCAGTGCTAGAGATCTGCGGCGGAGCATGAACACTGAAGCTTTCTTT; J: TRBJ1-1; V: TRBV20-1; D: .; size: .
CDR3: CASSVAAREYETQYF; DNA: TGTGCCAGCAGCGTAGCGGCCAGGGAGTATGAGACCCAGTACTTC; J: TRBJ2-5; V: TRBV6-1; D: .; size: .
CDR3: CSAFLAGKETQYF; DNA: TGCAGTGCCTTCCTAGCGGGGAAAGAGACCCAGTACTTC; J: TRBJ2-5; V: TRBV20-1; D: TRBD2; size: .
CDR3: CASSQALGIEAFF; DNA: TGTGCCAGCAGCCAAGCGTTAGGTATTGAAGCTTTCTTT; J: TRBJ1-1; V: TRBV3-1; D: .; size: few
CDR3: CASSPDRTGANVLTFGAGTGELFF; DNA: .; J: TRBJ2-2; V: TRBV6-1; D: .; size: .
CDR3: CASSHPRRNSPLHF; DNA: TGTGCCAGCAGTCACCCCAGGAGAAATTCACCCCTCCACTTT; J: TRBJ1-6; V: TRBV2; D: .; size: many
CDR3: CASSYSKQDSNQPQHF; DNA: TGTGCCAGCAGTTATTCGAAGCAGGACAGCAATCAGCCCCAGCATTTT; J: TRBJ1-5; V: TRBV6-9; D: .; size: .
CDR3: CASSYSFSGGYSEQYF; DNA: TGTGCCAGCAGTTACTCGTTCAGCGGGGGGTATAGCGAGCAGTACTTC; J: TRBJ2-7; V: TRBV6-5; D: TRBD2; size: few